The 14 T cell receptor beta chains below all came from one sample that was sequenced in a study of T cell responses to AZD1222 COVID-19 vaccine. Using immunoSEQ multiplex PCR, the repertoire was profiled, and TCRdb retains in-frame clones only, with some absent. The table records approximately 100,000 clones, roughly 90% of them present only once. This specimen was peripheral blood, taken on day 0 of AZD1222 vaccination. These receptors originate from an adult in good health.

The V and J genes are TRBV7-8 and TRBJ1-5, with TRBD1 matching 11 bases. V was clipped by 0 bases and J by 9 bases; unmatched bases: 7. This CDR3 comprises 16 residues. CDR1 is SGHVS, CDR2 FQNEAQ, per germline. The CDR3 sequence is CASSLALLDRGRPQHF. The CDR3 nucleotides are TGTGCCAGCAGCTTAGCCCTTCTGGACAGGGGGCGGCCCCAGCATTTT.

The chain employs TRBV19 and TRBJ2-1, with 9 bases matching TRBD1. CDR1 and CDR2 from the germline V gene are LNHDA and SQIVND (reference sequence). The ends lost 10 bases at V and 6 bases at J; junction bases unmatched: 7. The CDR3 sequence is 13 residues long. The DNA of the CDR3 is TGTGCCACCCGGACAGGGGTTCTCAATGAGCAGTTCTTC. Translating it yields CATRTGVLNEQFF.

CDR3 region: CASSLVARSYNEQFF. As DNA, the CDR3 is TGTGCCAGCAGCTTGGTAGCCAGGTCATACAATGAGCAGTTCTTC. This chain links TRBV5-4 with TRBJ2-1; D not resolved. Germline lookup yields CDR1 SGHNT and CDR2 YYREEE (reference sequence). V dropped 0 bases and J dropped 4 bases, with 11 bases sitting between them. The CDR3 spans 15 residues. Using reference TRBV5-4 and TRBJ2-1 for the parts outside the CDR3, the full variable domain is ETGVTQSPTHLIKTRGQQVTLRCSSQSGHNTVSWYQQALGQGPQFIFQYYREEENGRGNFPPRFSGLQFPNYSSELNVNALELDDSALYLCASSLVARSYNEQFFGPGTRLTVL.

J is TRBJ2-2 and V is TRBV19; 7 bases agree with TRBD1. Per the germline V gene, CDR1 is LNHDA and CDR2 is SQIVND (reference sequence). Trimming removed 4 bases from V and 1 base from J; junction bases left unmatched: 3. This CDR3 is 15 amino acids long. In DNA form, the CDR3 reads TGTGCCAGTAGTAGGAGACAGGGGAACACCGGGGAGCTGTTTTTT. This gives the protein CASSRRQGNTGELFF.

V is TRBV2 and J is TRBJ1-2; D unclear. V lost 7 bases and J lost 0, with 6 bases in between. The CDR3 runs to 12 residues. Germline V gene lookup returns CDR1 SNHLY and CDR2 FYNNEI. The CDR3 region is CASTRTNYGYTF. The CDR3 DNA sequence: TGTGCCAGCACTAGGACTAACTATGGCTACACCTTC. The full variable domain, rest sourced from reference TRBV2 and TRBJ1-2, is EPEVTQTPSHQVTQMGQEVILRCVPISNHLYFYWYRQILGQKVEFLVSFYNNEISEKSEIFDDQFSVERPDGSNFTLKIRSTKLEDSAMYFCASTRTNYGYTFGSGTRLTVV.

This clone appeared once. This rearrangement joins TRBV4-2 to TRBJ1-1; no definite D call. V dropped 0 bases and J dropped 5 bases, with 10 bases sitting between them. The CDR3 is 14 residues long. The germline CDR1 and CDR2 sequences are LGHNA and YNFKEQ. This CDR3 reads CASSQDLSLTEAFF. In DNA, the CDR3 is TGTGCCAGCAGCCAAGATCTTAGTTTGACTGAAGCTTTCTTT.

The chain joins TRBV21-1 to TRBJ1-5; TRBD1 is the table's D call, not checked against the DNA. TRBV21-1 is described as a pseudogene. The CDR3 sequence is 14 residues long. In nucleotides, the CDR3 is TGTGCCAGCAGCATGGGACAGGCAGATCAGCCCCAGCATTTT. Its protein product is CASSMGQADQPQHF.

V is TRBV6-6 and J is TRBJ1-2; a possible D gene is TRBD1 (6 bases). Between the trimmed V and J ends, which lost 6 bases and 6 bases, there was a span of 17 bases. Germline assignment: CDR1 MNHNY and CDR2 SVGAGI (reference sequence). The CDR3 covers 14 residues. CDR3 DNA: TGTGCCAGCAGCTACCGGGGGGGGGCAGATGGCTACACCTTC. It codes for CASSYRGGADGYTF.

The gene calls are TRBV30 and TRBJ1-4; D gene ambiguous. Germline lookup yields CDR1 GTSNPN and CDR2 SVGIG (reference sequence). V shed 0 bases and J shed 7 bases, with 9 bases lying between them. The CDR3 runs to 13 residues. CDR3 DNA sequence: TGTGCCTGGAGTGTAGGATGGGGTGAAAAACTGTTTTTT. Residues: CAWSVGWGEKLFF.

V gene TRBV28 combines with J gene TRBJ1-4, with TRBD1 identical over 7 bases. The germline gives CDR1 MDHEN, CDR2 SYDVKM. V was pared by 6 bases and J by 0 bases, with 4 bases of the junction left unmatched. The CDR3 totals 15 residues. The CDR3 region has the DNA TGTGCCAGCAGACGGCAGGGGGCAACTAATGAAAAACTGTTTTTT. Translation: CASRRQGATNEKLFF.

The chain links TRBV5-4 to TRBJ1-1; perhaps TRBD1 as D (5 bases). The CDR3 is 15 residues long. V gave up 3 bases and J gave up 0 bases, with 12 bases separating them. Germline values: CDR1 SGHNT, CDR2 YYREEE (reference sequence). DNA for the CDR3: TGTGCCAGCAGCTCCAAGGGACCCATGAACACTGAAGCTTTCTTT. This codes for CASSSKGPMNTEAFF.

The chain uses TRBV30 and TRBJ1-2; unclear D gene. V was shortened by 5 bases and J by 6 bases, with 13 bases between the two germline ends. Germline V gene sequence: CDR1 GTSNPN, CDR2 SVGIG (reference sequence). CDR3 length: 12 residues. CDR3 sequence (DNA): TGTGCCTGGCACGGTGGAGGGCATGGCTACACCTTC. It yields the protein CAWHGGGHGYTF.

The rearrangement links TRBV5-1 to TRBJ2-7, with 7 positions matching TRBD1. Looked up from germline, CDR1 is SGHRS and CDR2 is YFSETQ. The CDR3 consists of 15 residues. V dropped 0 bases and J dropped 0; count of bases not matched to a gene: 3. The CDR3 region is CASSLGTGNSYEQYF. The DNA for the CDR3 is TGCGCCAGCAGCTTGGGGACAGGCAACTCCTACGAGCAGTACTTC.

CDR3 nucleotides: TGTGCCAGCAGCTCCTACCCCGGGGAGCTGTTTTTT. It encodes CASSSYPGELFF. J is TRBJ2-2 and V is TRBV4-2; D gene uncertain. The CDR3 extends over 12 amino acids. V was cut by 5 bases and J by 6 bases, with 7 bases left in between. Germline CDR1 reads LGHNA; CDR2 reads YNFKEQ.